This T cell receptor (beta chain) was observed in a study of T cell responses to AZD1222 COVID-19 vaccine. Findings and caveats of the study: Baseline serostatus was positive in only a handful of AZD1222 recipients. Repertoire sampling happened only post peak T cell response. Two doses of AZD1222 preceded a rise in Spike-specific TCR breadth and depth. Unmutated variant regions are reportedly the target of nearly half of TCRs that are spike-specific.

CDR1 and CDR2 (germline): MNHEY, SVGAGI. Trimming cost V 7 bases and J 0 bases, with 10 bases left between them. The CDR3 extends over 14 amino acids. Measured with immunoSEQ multiplex PCR; TCRdb has only the in-frame clones, and not every one. This sample has roughly 130,000 clones, with 91% found just once. On this clone: What it binds is not known.

This sequence joins TRBV6-5 and TRBJ1-5; possible D gene TRBD1, 5 bases. This receptor was identified in an adult who received the MenACWY meningococcal vaccine as a control. The material was peripheral blood, obtained 28 days after the second dose of the MenACWY control vaccine. CDR3 DNA sequence: TGTGCCAGCACCAGAGACAGTAGCAATCAGCCCCAGCATTTT. It yields the protein CASTRDSSNQPQHF.